The rows below give T cell receptor beta chains drawn from one sample of a study of preoperative IRX-2 immunotherapy in early breast cancer. Clones were read by immunoSEQ multiplex PCR, and TCRdb kept only the in-frame ones, dropping some. The sample consists of some 30,000 clones, 80% to 85% of them appearing once. Sample: lymph node tissue, taken from a patient treated with IRX-2 immunotherapy. These receptors were obtained from a human donor with breast cancer. The CDR3 runs from the conserved cysteine through the conserved F or W. D genes are given only for firm matches. Expanded clones are given a class, and other clones once, few, many or no size at all.

abundance,d_gene,j_gene,v_gene,CDR3aa,CDR3nt
.,.,TRBJ1-2,TRBV18,CASSLDAYGYTF,TGTGCCAGCTCACTGGACGCCTATGGCTACACCTTC
once,.,TRBJ2-3,TRBV11-3,CASSLGGGGGIDTQYF,TGTGCCAGCAGCTTAGGCGGGGGCGGAGGGATAGATACGCAGTATTTT
.,TRBD2,TRBJ2-7,TRBV6-4,CASSAAVPARGGNLNEQYF,TGTGCCAGCAGTGCAGCCGTCCCGGCCCGCGGGGGGAACTTGAACGAGCAGTACTTC
.,TRBD1,TRBJ2-4,TRBV23-1,CASSRTGESKNIQYF,TGCGCCAGCAGCAGGACAGGGGAGTCCAAAAACATTCAGTACTTC
.,TRBD2,TRBJ2-7,TRBV18,CASSPPTSGTRGDEQYF,TGTGCCAGCTCACCACCGACTAGCGGGACGAGGGGTGACGAGCAATACTTC
.,TRBD2,TRBJ2-2,TRBV12-5,CASGKHREGYTGELFF,TGTGCTAGTGGTAAACACCGGGAGGGGTACACCGGGGAGCTGTTTTTT
.,.,TRBJ2-6,TRBV19,CASSARGANVLTF,TGTGCCAGTAGTGCGCGAGGGGCCAACGTCCTGACTTTC
.,.,TRBJ2-1,TRBV19,CASNQGPLHNEQFF,TGTGCCAGTAACCAGGGACCGTTACACAATGAGCAGTTCTTC
few,TRBD1,TRBJ2-3,TRBV23-1,CASRQGCTDTQYF,TGCGCCAGTAGACAGGGATGCACAGATACGCAGTATTTT
.,.,TRBJ2-6,TRBV12-5,CASGYSGANVLTF,TGTGCTAGTGGCTACTCTGGGGCCAACGTCCTGACTTTC
.,TRBD1,TRBJ2-1,TRBV6-8,CASSLQDRGPGYNEQFF,TGTGCCAGCAGCCTGCAAGACAGGGGGCCGGGATACAATGAGCAGTTCTTC
.,.,TRBJ1-2,TRBV6-7,CASSEYLSYGYTF,TGTGCCAGCAGTGAATATTTAAGCTATGGCTACACCTTC
once,.,TRBJ2-1,TRBV28,CASCQGRRNEQFF,TGTGCCAGCTGCCAGGGTCGGAGGAATGAGCAGTTCTTC
.,TRBD1,TRBJ2-7,TRBV4-1,CASSPRGGHEQYF,TGCGCCAGCAGCCCGAGAGGGGGCCACGAGCAGTACTTC
.,.,TRBJ2-1,TRBV7-6,CARSGTVTMGINEQFF,TGTGCCAGATCCGGGACTGTCACCATGGGGATTAATGAGCAGTTCTTC
.,.,TRBJ2-5,TRBV5-1,CASRSTPGQETQYF,TGCGCCAGCAGGTCAACTCCCGGGCAGGAGACCCAGTACTTC
.,TRBD1,TRBJ1-2,TRBV6-7,CASRENPGQGAGGYTF,TGTGCCAGCAGAGAAAATCCGGGACAGGGGGCCGGTGGCTACACCTTC
.,.,TRBJ1-6,TRBV1,CASSQAGTGSSPLHF,TGCGCCAGCAGCCAAGCAGGGACAGGGAGTTCACCCCTCCACTTT
.,.,TRBJ2-7,TRBV19,CASSIGTSYEQYF,TGTGCCAGTAGTATCGGTACTTCCTACGAGCAGTACTTC
.,.,TRBJ2-2,TRBV18,CASSPVGGASWDTGELFF,TGTGCCAGCTCCCCTGTTGGGGGCGCATCCTGGGACACCGGGGAGCTGTTTTTT
.,.,TRBJ2-7,TRBV6-8,CASSLSGVSYEQYF,TGTGCCAGCAGCCTATCGGGAGTCTCCTACGAGCAGTACTTC
.,TRBD1,TRBJ1-4,TRBV18,CASSPWGQGTPGIEKLFF,TGTGCCAGCTCACCCTGGGGACAGGGGACTCCGGGGATTGAAAAACTGTTTTTT
.,.,TRBJ1-6,TRBV15,CATSRVRHSDSPLHF,TGTGCCACCAGCAGAGTTCGACATAGTGATTCACCCCTCCACTTT
.,.,TRBJ1-2,TRBV27,CANLPKGGYGYTF,TGTGCCAACCTACCGAAGGGAGGTTATGGCTACACCTTC
.,.,TRBJ2-3,TRBV6-8,CASSDPGTYTDTQYF,TGTGCCAGCAGTGACCCCGGGACTTACACAGATACGCAGTATTTT
.,.,TRBJ2-2,TRBV25-1,CASSELGTGELFF,TGTGCCAGCAGTGAATTGGGGACCGGGGAGCTGTTTTTT
.,TRBD2,TRBJ2-1,TRBV29-1,CSVDHGVSGSNEQFF,TGCAGCGTTGACCATGGTGTTAGCGGGAGTAATGAGCAGTTCTTC
.,.,TRBJ2-7,TRBV10-2,CASSISPYKQYF,TGCGCCAGCAGCATCAGCCCCTACAAGCAGTACTTC
.,.,TRBJ1-5,TRBV30,CAWSVVGQPQHF,TGTGCCTGGAGTGTAGTCGGCCAGCCCCAGCATTTT
.,TRBD1,TRBJ1-2,TRBV19,CASSGTGGYGYTF,TGTGCCAGTAGTGGGACAGGGGGATATGGCTACACCTTC
.,TRBD1,TRBJ1-5,TRBV28,CASSLDRGQIQPQHF,TGTGCCAGCAGCCTCGACAGGGGGCAGATTCAGCCCCAGCATTTT
.,TRBD1,TRBJ1-2,TRBV23-1,CASSPGQLGFFYGYTF,TGCGCCAGCAGCCCGGGACAGTTAGGTTTCTTCTATGGCTACACCTTC
.,.,TRBJ1-1,TRBV28,CASSGRGPVHAFF,TGTGCCAGCAGTGGGAGGGGACCGGTGCATGCTTTCTTT
.,.,TRBJ1-2,TRBV30,CAWSVATGYGYTF,TGTGCCTGGAGTGTCGCGACAGGATATGGCTACACCTTC
once,.,TRBJ1-1,TRBV18,CASSLHDSTEAFF,TGTGCCAGCTCACTCCATGACAGTACTGAAGCTTTCTTT
.,TRBD1,TRBJ2-7,TRBV2,CASNRDRVNYEQYF,TGTGCCAGCAACAGGGACAGGGTGAACTACGAGCAGTACTTC
few,.,TRBJ2-7,TRBV14,CASSQAQGAGGSQYF,TGTGCCAGCAGCCAGGCTCAGGGCGCCGGAGGGTCGCAGTACTTC
.,TRBD1,TRBJ1-3,TRBV19,CATTDRARNTIYF,TGTGCCACCACGGACAGGGCCCGAAACACCATATATTTT
.,.,TRBJ2-1,TRBV7-2,CASSLADTTADYNEQFF,TGTGCCAGCAGCCTCGCCGACACCACTGCCGACTACAATGAGCAGTTCTTC
.,.,TRBJ1-5,TRBV19,CASSISNQPQHF,TGTGCCAGTAGTATCTCAAATCAGCCCCAGCATTTT
.,.,TRBJ1-1,TRBV10-3,CAITRRGTEAFF,TGTGCCATCACCCGCAGGGGAACTGAAGCTTTCTTT
.,TRBD1,TRBJ1-1,TRBV27,CASSSRDRNTEAFF,TGTGCCAGCAGTTCCCGGGACAGGAACACTGAAGCTTTCTTT
.,.,TRBJ1-4,TRBV28,CASSLYGPWGIKLFF,TGTGCCAGCAGCTTATACGGGCCCTGGGGTATAAAACTGTTTTTT
.,.,TRBJ1-2,TRBV18,CASSPETTYGYTF,TGTGCCAGCTCACCGGAGACCACCTATGGCTACACCTTC
.,.,TRBJ2-7,TRBV19,CASSIGRGAIPEQYF,TGTGCCAGTAGTATAGGACGTGGGGCCATCCCTGAGCAGTACTTC
.,TRBD1,TRBJ2-7,TRBV15,CATSRSRDSLSSYEQYF,TGTGCCACCAGCAGAAGCCGGGACAGCCTTAGCTCCTACGAGCAGTACTTC
.,.,TRBJ2-4,TRBV10-3,CAISERTHKNIQYF,TGTGCCATCAGTGAGCGGACCCACAAAAACATTCAGTACTTC
.,TRBD2,TRBJ2-3,TRBV18,CASSPISSGGSTDTQYF,TGTGCCAGCTCCCCTATATCTAGCGGGGGATCCACAGATACGCAGTATTTT
.,TRBD1,TRBJ2-5,TRBV27,CASSRGTGILKTQYF,TGTGCCAGCAGCCGCGGGACAGGGATTTTGAAGACCCAGTACTTC
.,TRBD1,TRBJ2-1,TRBV28,CASSTDRGAYNEQFF,TGTGCCAGCAGTACTGACAGGGGCGCCTACAATGAGCAGTTCTTC
.,.,TRBJ2-7,TRBV28,CASSLNALAAYYEQYF,TGTGCCAGCAGTTTAAATGCGCTCGCCGCCTACTACGAGCAGTACTTC
.,.,TRBJ2-7,TRBV18,CASSPSESYEQYF,TGTGCCAGCTCACCATCAGAGTCCTACGAGCAGTACTTC
.,.,TRBJ2-3,TRBV6-8,CASNGRRADTQYF,TGTGCCAGCAACGGTAGGCGGGCAGATACGCAGTATTTT
once,.,TRBJ1-1,TRBV14,CASSQGLGRGRAFF,TGTGCCAGCAGCCAAGGTCTTGGCCGGGGACGGGCTTTCTTT
once,.,TRBJ1-2,TRBV19,CASSIPMKGGSANYGYTF,TGTGCCAGTAGTATACCCATGAAGGGGGGATCGGCTAACTATGGCTACACCTTC
.,.,TRBJ1-5,TRBV30,CAWSMGYQQPQHF,TGTGCCTGGAGTATGGGCTATCAACAGCCCCAGCATTTT
.,TRBD1,TRBJ1-5,TRBV7-1,CASSPWDSQNQPQHF,TGTGCCAGCAGCCCATGGGACAGCCAGAATCAGCCCCAGCATTTT
.,.,TRBJ1-4,TRBV1,CASSQRGLTNEKLFF,TGCGCCAGCAGCCAACGCGGCCTAACTAATGAAAAACTGTTTTTT
.,.,TRBJ2-7,TRBV18,CASSPPGTYEQYF,TGTGCCAGCTCACCACCGGGGACCTACGAGCAGTACTTC